The clone carrying this TCR beta chain was detected only a few times. The V gene's germline CDR1 is MRHNA and CDR2 SNTAGT. The J segment lost 9 bases and the V segment lost 6 bases, leaving 10 bases of the junction unmatched. This CDR3 has 15 amino acids. Participant ages covered about 18 to 90 years across 24 US areas. Measured with immunoSEQ multiplex PCR; TCRdb has only the in-frame clones, and not every one. The table has about 280,000 clones, approximately 82% seen once; the top ten hold approximately 5%. These data belong to a study of blood T cell repertoires in COVID-19. Looking at the study overall: The cDNA or gDNA used as material had been derived from T cells, B-cell-depleted T cells, or PBMCs.

The sequence derives from a man between 35 and 55 years old who had been exposed to COVID-19. The chain employs TRBV6-4 and TRBJ2-2, with 10 bases that match TRBD2. Sequencing input: PBMCs or T cells enriched from blood (not recorded which). The CDR3 spells CASSPLAGESRELFF. For the CDR3, the DNA is TGTGCCAGCAGCCCTCTAGCGGGAGAAAGTCGGGAGCTGTTTTTT.